This TCR beta chain was documented in a study of CD8 T cell repertoires and HIV-1 epitope variants. Whole-study results and caveats: Of roughly ten antigen-specific beta clonotypes, 5 or 6 appeared to cross-react with escape variants.

Survey-depth immunoSEQ sequencing covered TCR beta CDR3 regions. Profiled with immunoSEQ multiplex PCR; TCRdb holds only in-frame clones, not every one. This table holds about 2,100 clones, 72% found once. This CDR3 comprises 15 residues. Trimming removed 2 bases from V and 0 bases from J, with 10 bases in between. CDR1 and CDR2 from the germline V gene are MDHEN and SYDVKM. Details on this clone: Its antigen remains unidentified.

The origin of this receptor is a male donor with HIV. This chain uses TRBV28 with TRBJ1-2; no definite D call. The material sequenced was cultured CD8+ T cells derived from PBMCs. The CDR3 reads CASSLVTEANYGYTF. CDR3 in DNA: TGTGCCAGCAGTTTAGTCACGGAGGCTAACTATGGCTACACCTTC.